This TCR beta chain was identified during a study of blood T cells in healthy people across ages. CDR1 and CDR2 from the germline V gene are SNHLY and FYNNEI. The CDR3 is 14 amino acids. A word on this clonotype: Germline is not matched at one junction end, which may reflect a read error.

It was with a sample-barcoded 5' primer and a J-beta primer mix that a second PCR of about 7 to 12 cycles was run. TCRdb independently ran MiXCR on the 5' RACE reads; one entry per CDR3 protein. The repertoire holds 1.5 million to 2 million distinct CDR3 sequences, with roughly 27% as singletons. The sequenced sample was blood. The receptor's source is a woman between 25 and 40 years old in good health. The chain recombines TRBV2 with TRBJ2-3; TRBD1 matches 9 bases. The CDR3 coding sequence is TGTGCCAGCAGGGGGACAGGGTGGACAGGTACGCAGTATTTT. This gives the protein CASRGTGWTGTQYF. The whole variable domain, remainder taken from reference TRBV2 and TRBJ2-3, is EPEVTQTPSHQVTQMGQEVILRCVPISNHLYFYWYRQILGQKVEFLVSFYNNEISEKSEIFDDQFSVERPDGSNFTLKIRSTKLEDSAMYFCASRGTGWTGTQYFGPGTRLTVL.